A selection of T cell receptor beta chains follows, all from one sample in a study of T-cell reconstitution after alpha-beta-depleted transplantation in children. TCRdb reprocessed the PCR reads with MiXCR, giving one entry per CDR3 protein. The sample contains hundreds of thousands of distinct CDR3 sequences, roughly 13% of which appear only once. Sequencing was performed on PBMCs, mostly from graft donor cells, taken 360 days after TCRalphabeta/CD19-depleted stem cell transplant. These receptors all stem from a male patient under 18 who had a stem cell transplant for acute myeloid leukemia, so the T cells may come from the graft donor. CDR3s include the opening cysteine and the closing phenylalanine or tryptophan. A D gene is named only where the DNA matches it firmly. Clone size is shown for a subset of rows, as once, few, many or a class of expanded clone.

>TRBJ1-1|TRBD1|.|TRBV5-1
CASSLGTGGATDTEAFF
TGCGCCAGCAGCTTAGGGACAGGGGGCGCGACGGACACTGAAGCTTTCTTT
>TRBJ2-5|.|few|TRBV28
CASSFFLYQETQYF
TGTGCCAGCAGTTTCTTTTTGTACCAAGAGACCCAGTACTTC
>TRBJ2-1|TRBD2|few|TRBV6-2/TRBV6-3
CASTYDSRTSGYNEQFF
TGTGCCAGCACCTACGATTCCCGGACTAGCGGGTACAATGAGCAGTTCTTC
>TRBJ2-1|.|.|TRBV3-1
CASSRLYGADEQFF
TGTGCCAGCAGCCGTCTCTATGGGGCTGATGAGCAGTTCTTC
>TRBJ2-1|TRBD2|once|TRBV20-1
CSARDQRERVNEQFF
TGCAGTGCTAGAGATCAGCGGGAGCGTGTCAATGAGCAGTTCTTC
>TRBJ1-2|TRBD1|few|TRBV29-1
CSVGGDRGYGYTF
TGCAGCGTGGGAGGGGACAGGGGTTATGGCTACACCTTC
>TRBJ2-7|.|few|TRBV7-3
CASSLRLIYEQYF
TGTGCCAGCAGCTTGAGACTTATTTACGAGCAGTACTTC
>TRBJ1-5|TRBD1|.|TRBV12-3/TRBV12-4
CASSPVRDRYERNQPQHF
TGTGCCAGCAGCCCGGTACGGGACAGGTACGAGAGGAATCAGCCCCAGCATTTT
>TRBJ2-3|.|few|TRBV9
CASSVVSVGLGLTDTQYF
TGTGCCAGCAGCGTAGTTTCGGTGGGGCTAGGACTCACAGATACGCAGTATTTT
>TRBJ2-1|TRBD2|.|TRBV12-3/TRBV12-4
CASSLSSGSWDNEQFF
TGTGCCAGCAGTTTATCGAGCGGGAGCTGGGACAATGAGCAGTTCTTC
>TRBJ2-1|TRBD2|.|TRBV2
CASRTSGPRASYNEQFF
TGTGCCAGCAGAACTAGCGGCCCTCGTGCCTCCTACAATGAGCAGTTCTTC
>TRBJ2-7|TRBD1|many|TRBV24-1
CATSVLGTGSSYEQYF
TGTGCCACCAGTGTCTTAGGGACAGGGAGCTCCTACGAGCAGTACTTC
>TRBJ2-1|.|.|TRBV20-1
CSAIHGRGPNEQFF
TGCAGTGCTATACACGGCAGAGGCCCCAATGAGCAGTTCTTC
>TRBJ2-7|TRBD2|.|TRBV7-2
CASSSLAGDTYEQYF
TGTGCCAGCAGCTCCTTAGCGGGAGACACCTACGAGCAGTACTTC
>TRBJ2-7|.|many|TRBV10-3
CAIRPGLDSYEQYF
TGTGCCATCAGACCAGGCCTCGATTCCTACGAGCAGTACTTC
>TRBJ1-5|.|.|TRBV11-2
CASSWGVRTNQPQHF
TGTGCCAGCAGCTGGGGGGTTAGGACCAATCAGCCCCAGCATTTT
>TRBJ2-7|.|.|TRBV20-1
CSAGGSASSYEQYF
TGCAGTGCTGGAGGCAGCGCCAGCTCCTACGAGCAGTACTTC